Each of the 29 T cell receptor beta chains below was sequenced from the same sample in a study of cytotoxic CD8 clonotypes in ibrutinib-treated CLL. The repertoire was sequenced with immunoSEQ multiplex PCR; TCRdb's copy has only in-frame clones and lacks some. The table records more than 200,000 clones, 79% of them present only once. The sample was PBMCs, taken after 12 months of ibrutinib treatment. All receptors derive from a human donor with chronic lymphocytic leukemia.

V usage is TRBV7-9 and J usage is TRBJ2-3; 8 positions match TRBD1. The trim removed 3 bases at V and 1 base at J, leaving 3 bases unmatched. Germline V gene sequence: CDR1 SEHNR, CDR2 FQNEAQ (reference sequence). The CDR3 runs to 15 residues. The CDR3 here is CASSFETGGTDTQYF. The DNA for the CDR3 is TGTGCCAGCAGCTTTGAGACAGGGGGCACAGATACGCAGTATTTT.

Only a few counts were recorded for this clone. V and J are TRBV25-1 and TRBJ2-5, with 8 bases identical to TRBD2. Germline-derived CDR1 and CDR2 are MGHDK and SYGVNS. The trim removed 1 base at V and 4 bases at J, leaving 5 bases unmatched. The CDR3 is 15 amino acids. This CDR3 is CASSESREAPETQYF. CDR3 sequence (DNA): TGTGCCAGCAGTGAATCGCGGGAGGCCCCAGAGACCCAGTACTTC.

The chain combines TRBV7-9 with TRBJ2-7; D tentatively fits TRBD1 or TRBD2 (5 bases each). The germline V and J ends were trimmed by 7 bases and 3 bases, with 16 bases remaining between them. The CDR3 is 14 residues long. CDR1 SEHNR and CDR2 FQNEAQ come from the germline V gene (reference sequence). In nucleotides, the CDR3 is TGTGCCAGCACACAGACCGAGAGGGGCTACGAGCAGTACTTC. Amino acids: CASTQTERGYEQYF.

This chain joins TRBV27 and TRBJ2-3; D remains unclear. V lost 4 bases to trimming and J lost 3 bases, with 17 bases between them. CDR3 length: 16 residues. The germline CDR1 and CDR2 sequences are MNHEY and SMNVEV (reference sequence). CDR3 sequence: CASSSPIKDPTDTQYF. In DNA, the CDR3 is TGTGCCAGCAGTTCTCCAATAAAGGACCCAACAGATACGCAGTATTTT.

This clone was observed a handful of times. This chain joins TRBV21-1 and TRBJ2-5. TRBV21-1 is reported as a pseudogene. This CDR3 is 13 amino acids long. The CDR3 nucleotides are TGTGCCAGCAGCGCAGCCCCGGTCCAGACCCAGTACTTC. Translated: CASSAAPVQTQYF.

J is TRBJ1-1 and V is TRBV18; D is uncertain. The CDR3 loop spans 13 amino acids. The V gene's germline CDR1 is KGHSH and CDR2 LQKENI. V was trimmed by 3 bases and J by 8 bases, leaving 13 bases between them. The CDR3 coding sequence is TGTGCCAGCTCACCCGACATTCAGGAGGAAGCTTTCTTT. Protein product: CASSPDIQEEAFF.

The V and J genes are TRBV5-1 and TRBJ1-5; no reliable D call. Germline V gives CDR1 SGHRS, CDR2 YFSETQ. V was trimmed by 3 bases and J by 0 bases, leaving 4 bases between them. This CDR3 is 13 amino acids long. The CDR3 DNA sequence: TGCGCCAGCAGCTCCCATAGCAATCAGCCCCAGCATTTT. It encodes CASSSHSNQPQHF.

The chain uses TRBV7-9 and TRBJ2-2, with TRBD2 as a possible D gene (6 bases). The CDR3 runs to 16 residues. The germline V and J ends were trimmed by 6 bases and 5 bases, with 19 bases remaining between them. Germline V gene data show CDR1 as SEHNR and CDR2 as FQNEAQ (reference sequence). The CDR3 loop reads CASSSRGVGGTGELFF. The DNA of the CDR3 is TGTGCCAGCAGTTCTCGTGGAGTCGGAGGGACCGGGGAGCTGTTTTTT. The full variable domain, in which reference TRBV7-9 and TRBJ2-2 provide the parts outside the CDR3, is DTGVSQNPRHKITKRGQNVTFRCDPISEHNRLYWYRQTLGQGPEFLTYFQNEAQLEKSRLLSDRFSAERPKGSFSTLEIQRTEQGDSAMYLCASSSRGVGGTGELFFGEGSRLTVL.

A few counts support this clone. This chain uses TRBV25-1 with TRBJ2-2; D possibly uses TRBD1 or TRBD2 (5 bases each). V was cut by 3 bases and J by 6 bases, with 20 bases left in between. The CDR3 extends over 17 amino acids. Germline lookup yields CDR1 MGHDK and CDR2 SYGVNS. The CDR3 nucleotides read TGTGCCAGCAGTGATGAAGTCGGGGCCCCCCTCCCCGGGGAGCTGTTTTTT. Its translation is CASSDEVGAPLPGELFF.

This sequence joins TRBV11-2 and TRBJ1-2; D is uncertain. The CDR3 extends over 18 amino acids. Looked up from germline, CDR1 is SGHAT and CDR2 is FQNNGV. V was clipped by 1 base and J by 4 bases, with 22 bases between them. The CDR3 loop is CASSLGVMSQETSYGYTF. Here the CDR3 DNA reads TGTGCCAGCAGCTTAGGAGTTATGTCGCAGGAAACCTCCTATGGCTACACCTTC.

CDR3 amino acids: CASSVGTIQETQYF. The CDR3 DNA follows: TGTGCCAGCAGCGTAGGGACTATCCAAGAGACCCAGTACTTC. V and J are TRBV9 and TRBJ2-5, with a possible D match to TRBD2 (6 bases). Trimming removed 0 bases at V and 1 base at J, with 7 bases between. Germline CDR1 and CDR2: SGDLS and YYNGEE. The CDR3 loop spans 14 amino acids.

V gene TRBV6-1 combines with J gene TRBJ1-2; the match to TRBD1 covers 10 bases. The CDR3 has 12 residues. The junction had 2 bases not matched to a gene; V was cut back by 8 bases and J by 5 bases. Germline V gene data show CDR1 as MNHNS and CDR2 as SASEGT. The CDR3, as DNA: TGTGCCAGCGGGGACAGGGGTTATGGCTACACCTTC. It encodes CASGDRGYGYTF.

This chain links TRBV5-1 with TRBJ2-1, with 10 positions matching TRBD2. The CDR3 has 17 residues. Per germline, CDR1 SGHRS and CDR2 YFSETQ. J was trimmed by 9 bases and V by 0 bases; bases with no gene match: 12. The CDR3 DNA is TGCGCCAGCAGCTTGGAGGGCTCTAGCGGGAGAAGAGGTGAGCAGTTCTTC. Translating it yields CASSLEGSSGRRGEQFF.

V is TRBV5-1 and J is TRBJ1-2; D may be TRBD1 (6 bases). In germline, CDR1 is SGHRS, CDR2 YFSETQ. The CDR3 covers 14 residues. V shed 0 bases and J shed 5 bases, with 11 bases lying between them. CDR3 coding DNA: TGCGCCAGCAGCTTGGAGAACAGGGAATATGGCTACACCTTC. It specifies CASSLENREYGYTF.

The rearrangement joins TRBV6-1 to TRBJ1-5; TRBD1 aligns across 9 bases. The CDR3 has 16 amino acids. J gave up 1 base and V 3 bases, and 4 bases lay outside the gene matches. The germline gives CDR1 MNHNS, CDR2 SASEGT. Written as DNA, the CDR3 is TGTGCCAGCAGTGAGGGACAGGGATCGAGCAATCAGCCCCAGCATTTT. Translation: CASSEGQGSSNQPQHF.

The chain carries TRBV6-5 and TRBJ2-3; 8 bases agree with TRBD2. This CDR3 has 15 residues. Germline values: CDR1 MNHEY, CDR2 SVGAGI. Trimming cost V 4 bases and J 1 base; bases outside gene matches: 4. The CDR3 protein is CASSSIAGRTDTQYF. Here the CDR3 DNA reads TGTGCCAGCAGTTCCATAGCGGGGCGCACAGATACGCAGTATTTT.

CDR3 region: CAIRDLTGGYEQYF. Here the CDR3 DNA reads TGTGCCATCAGGGATCTGACAGGGGGCTACGAGCAGTACTTC. The gene calls are TRBV10-3 and TRBJ2-7, with 9 positions matching TRBD1. Germline trimming cut 6 bases from V and 3 bases from J; bases unmatched to any gene: 6. The CDR3 is made up of 14 amino acids. Germline values: CDR1 ENHRY, CDR2 SYGVKD.

Only a few counts were recorded for this clone. The chain joins TRBV5-1 to TRBJ1-2; perhaps TRBD1 as D (6 bases). Deletions cut 5 bases from V and 7 bases from J, with 21 bases between. This CDR3 is built from 15 residues. The germline V gene has CDR1 SGHRS and CDR2 YFSETQ. CDR3 bases: TGCGCCAGCAGGGGGGCGGGTGTCCAAACCGGTGGCTACACCTTC. Translation: CASRGAGVQTGGYTF. The full variable domain, its missing parts supplied by reference TRBV5-1 and TRBJ1-2, is KAGVTQTPRYLIKTRGQQVTLSCSPISGHRSVSWYQQTPGQGLQFLFEYFSETQRNKGNFPGRFSGRQFSNSRSEMNVSTLELGDSALYLCASRGAGVQTGGYTFGSGTRLTVV.

Details on this clone: At one of its ends the junction is not consistent with the germline gene, which may arise from a read error. Additional DNA sequences in this sample encode the identical CDR3. The gene calls are TRBV5-8 and TRBJ2-3; TRBD2 might be the D (6 bases). In germline, CDR1 is SGHTS, CDR2 YDEGEE. The CDR3 consists of 14 residues. CDR3 protein: CASSSRGTTDTQYF. Here the CDR3 DNA reads TGTGCCAGCAGCTCCCGGGGGACCACAGATACACAGTATTTT.

The chain is built from TRBV2 and TRBJ1-2; D remains unclear. V lost 7 bases and J lost 5, with 20 bases in between. This CDR3 has 15 amino acids. The germline CDR1 and CDR2 sequences are SNHLY and FYNNEI. The CDR3 DNA follows: TGTGCCAGCACTGCGCGTCTATCCTCCCTATATGGCTACACCTTC. Its protein product is CASTARLSSLYGYTF.

This rearrangement joins TRBV4-2 to TRBJ1-3, with TRBD1 identical over 7 bases. In germline, CDR1 is LGHNA, CDR2 YNFKEQ. Trimming cost V 6 bases and J 4 bases; bases outside gene matches: 6. The CDR3 is 14 residues long. The CDR3 protein is CASSLDRYGNTIYF. The CDR3 bases are TGTGCCAGCAGTCTGGACAGGTACGGAAACACCATATATTTT.

The chain couples TRBV19 to TRBJ1-2; D remains ambiguous. This CDR3 is 12 amino acids long. CDR1 and CDR2 from the germline V gene are LNHDA and SQIVND (reference sequence). V lost 7 bases and J 4 bases, leaving 10 bases between the germline ends. CDR3 sequence (DNA): TGTGCCAGTAAAGAATGGAGCTATGGCTACACCTTC. Encoded protein: CASKEWSYGYTF. Based on the CDR3 plus reference TRBV19 and TRBJ1-2, the full variable domain is DGGITQSPKYLFRKEGQNVTLSCEQNLNHDAMYWYRQDPGQGLRLIYYSQIVNDFQKGDIAEGYSVSREKKESFPLTVTSAQKNPTAFYLCASKEWSYGYTFGSGTRLTVV.

This clone was counted a few times. The chain recombines TRBV7-8 with TRBJ2-4; D remains unclear. V shed 5 bases and J shed 5 bases, with 19 bases lying between them. This CDR3 is 16 amino acids long. Germline CDR1 and CDR2: SGHVS and FQNEAQ. The CDR3: CASSRQQVGKENIQYF. As DNA, the CDR3 is TGTGCCAGCAGCCGCCAGCAGGTGGGGAAGGAAAACATTCAGTACTTC.

V gene TRBV9 combines with J gene TRBJ1-1; D is unresolved. Per the germline V gene, CDR1 is SGDLS and CDR2 is YYNGEE. V shed 3 bases and J shed 4 bases, with 10 bases lying between them. The CDR3 runs to 13 residues. DNA for the CDR3: TGTGCCAGCAGCGCCGAGGGTGTCACTGAAGCTTTCTTT. Its translation is CASSAEGVTEAFF.

The CDR3: CAWSAGQLEIYAGELFF. The CDR3 DNA reads as TGTGCCTGGAGTGCGGGCCAACTTGAAATTTATGCCGGGGAGCTGTTTTTT. The chain employs TRBV30 and TRBJ2-2; D is unclear. The V gene lost 1 base and the J gene lost 6 bases, with 21 bases spanning the gap. Germline V gives CDR1 GTSNPN, CDR2 SVGIG (reference sequence). The CDR3 covers 17 residues.

The V call is TRBV14, the J call TRBJ2-1, with unresolved D. Germline CDR1 is SGHDN and CDR2 is FVKESK. Trimming removed 2 bases at V and 9 bases at J, with 8 bases between. The CDR3 extends over 12 amino acids. CDR3 sequence reads: CASSQILVEQFF. The CDR3 DNA is TGTGCCAGCAGCCAAATTTTGGTTGAGCAGTTCTTC.

This clone was seen just once. The chain uses TRBV6-5 and TRBJ1-2; TRBD1 matches at 7 bases. Germline lookup yields CDR1 MNHEY and CDR2 SVGAGI. V lost 5 bases and J lost 4; bases outside the gene matches: 1. The CDR3 has 12 residues. Written as DNA, the CDR3 is TGTGCCAGCAGTAGGACAGGCTATGGCTACACCTTC. Encoded protein: CASSRTGYGYTF.

The J gene is TRBJ1-4, the V gene TRBV2; 7 bases map to TRBD1. The CDR3 spans 16 residues. Trimming removed 6 bases from V and 5 bases from J; junction bases left unmatched: 12. CDR1 is SNHLY and CDR2 is FYNNEI in the germline V gene. The CDR3 coding sequence is TGTGCCAGCAGCGAGACGTTCGGGACAGCGAATGAAAAACTGTTTTTT. The encoded protein is CASSETFGTANEKLFF.

The genes are TRBV27 and TRBJ2-3; possibly TRBD1 or TRBD2 for D (5 bases each). Deletions cut 1 base from V and 1 base from J, with 9 bases between. The germline V gene has CDR1 MNHEY and CDR2 SMNVEV (reference sequence). The CDR3 consists of 15 residues. The CDR3 DNA follows: TGTGCCAGCAGTTTATATGGGGGAGGCACAGATACGCAGTATTTT. Translation gives CASSLYGGGTDTQYF.